The following is a T cell receptor beta chain sequence with its context. The entry originates in a study of blood T cell repertoires in COVID-19. Study-wide context: The United States, Italy and Spain were the sources of the acute and convalescent COVID-19 samples. In each case, the material was cDNA or gDNA derived from T cells, B-cell-depleted T cells, or PBMCs.

Participant ages covered about 18 to 89 years across approximately 25 US areas. Membership in each cohort depended on participant-reported clinical history. Produced via immunoSEQ multiplex PCR; TCRdb's table is partial and in-frame only. The sample shows approximately 200,000 clones, 88% of them seen only once. The CDR3 length is 11 residues. Germline-derived CDR1 and CDR2 are MNHEY and SMNVEV (reference sequence). Trimming took 5 bases from V and 5 from J, leaving 4 bases between them. The sequenced sample consisted of PBMCs or T cells enriched from blood (not recorded which). The clonotype originates from a woman under 40 who had been exposed to COVID-19. The V and J genes are TRBV27 and TRBJ2-1; D gene uncertain. CDR3 residues: CASSPDNEQFF. The DNA of the CDR3 is TGTGCCAGCAGTCCAGACAATGAGCAGTTCTTC.